Each of the 22 T cell receptor beta chains below was sequenced from the same sample in a study of blood T cell repertoires in COVID-19. Method: immunoSEQ multiplex PCR; TCRdb's copy keeps in-frame clones and lacks some. The table includes 200,000 to 300,000 clones, 80% to 90% detected once. The sequenced material came from peripheral blood. Receptors were obtained from a woman in her sixties or seventies with acute or convalescent COVID-19.

The chain has TRBV6-1 and TRBJ1-1, with no clear D. The germline V gene has CDR1 MNHNS and CDR2 SASEGT. This CDR3 spans 14 amino acids. V was cut by 2 bases and J by 1 base, with 8 bases left in between. The CDR3 loop reads CASSELGGNTEAFF. The CDR3, as DNA: TGTGCCAGCAGTGAACTCGGCGGGAACACTGAAGCTTTCTTT.

The rearrangement joins TRBV5-5 to TRBJ1-4; weak D call: TRBD1 (5 bases). The CDR3 is 16 residues long. Trimming took off 1 base at V and 8 bases at J, with 18 bases between the two ends. Germline CDR1 and CDR2: SGHKS and YYEKEE (reference sequence). The CDR3 sequence: CASSLRPAGDGEKLFF. The CDR3 DNA follows: TGTGCCAGCAGCTTGCGGCCAGCGGGGGACGGAGAAAAACTGTTTTTT.

V usage is TRBV6-5 and J usage is TRBJ1-4; TRBD1 might be the D (6 bases). Germline assignment: CDR1 MNHEY and CDR2 SVGAGI. The germline V and J ends were trimmed by 6 bases and 7 bases, with 18 bases remaining between them. The CDR3 loop spans 15 amino acids. The CDR3 protein is CASSSLETGIEKLFF. The CDR3 nucleotides read TGTGCCAGCAGCTCTTTGGAGACAGGAATTGAAAAACTGTTTTTT.

The chain recombines TRBV5-1 with TRBJ2-5; 8 nucleotides align to TRBD1. Germline V gene sequence: CDR1 SGHRS, CDR2 YFSETQ. V shed 7 bases, J shed 3 bases, and the junction held 8 bases outside the gene matches. This CDR3 contains 14 residues. The CDR3 here is CASGLGTGKETQYF. In DNA form, the CDR3 reads TGCGCCAGCGGCCTCGGGACAGGAAAAGAGACCCAGTACTTC.

Concerning this clone itself: This CDR3 is also generated by other DNA sequences in the sample. V is TRBV28 and J is TRBJ2-7; 10 bases map to TRBD1. Germline lookup yields CDR1 MDHEN and CDR2 SYDVKM. With 5 bases clipped from V and 4 bases from J, the junction kept 5 bases outside the gene matches. The CDR3 has 14 residues. The CDR3 sequence: CASSPGDRGYEQYF. Written as DNA, the CDR3 is TGTGCCAGCAGTCCAGGGGACAGGGGATACGAGCAGTACTTC.

The chain combines TRBV28 with TRBJ1-5, with 7 bases lining up with TRBD1. The germline V gene encodes CDR1 MDHEN and CDR2 SYDVKM. Germline trimming cut 5 bases from V and 2 bases from J; bases unmatched to any gene: 9. The CDR3 consists of 16 residues. CDR3 protein: CASSPQGRGGNQPQHF. In nucleotides, the CDR3 is TGTGCCAGCAGTCCACAGGGGAGAGGAGGCAATCAGCCCCAGCATTTT.

The chain has TRBV2 and TRBJ1-4; D not resolved. Trimming removed 7 bases at V and 8 bases at J, with 14 bases between. There are 13 residues in the CDR3. Germline CDR1 reads SNHLY; CDR2 reads FYNNEI. The CDR3, as DNA: TGTGCCAGCACCAGCACGGGTCAGGAAAAACTGTTTTTT. This gives the protein CASTSTGQEKLFF.

The chain joins TRBV6-5 to TRBJ1-3; D unclear. Trimming removed 2 bases from V and 3 bases from J, with 11 bases in between. There are 15 residues in the CDR3. CDR1 is MNHEY, CDR2 SVGAGI, per germline. CDR3 region: CASSYAPTDGNTIYF. CDR3 sequence (DNA): TGTGCCAGCAGTTACGCCCCCACAGATGGAAACACCATATATTTT.

This rearrangement joins TRBV5-6 to TRBJ2-7, with D uncertain. Deletions cut 0 bases from V and 4 bases from J, with 11 bases between. Germline values: CDR1 SGHDT, CDR2 YYEEEE. This CDR3 is 14 amino acids long. The CDR3 nucleotides are TGTGCCAGCAGCTTGGCCGGAGCTTCTTACGAGCAGTACTTC. Protein: CASSLAGASYEQYF.

The V and J genes are TRBV12-3 or TRBV12-4 and TRBJ1-2; maybe TRBD1 (5 bases). This CDR3 spans 12 amino acids. The V gene lost 5 bases and the J gene lost 2 bases, with 6 bases spanning the gap. CDR3 sequence reads: CASSPGNYGYTF. The CDR3 DNA reads TGTGCCAGCAGTCCAGGGAACTATGGCTACACCTTC.

This clone came up once. The rearrangement links TRBV6-5 to TRBJ1-1; 7 nucleotides align to TRBD1. Germline values: CDR1 MNHEY, CDR2 SVGAGI. The CDR3 is 15 residues long. The V gene end was trimmed by 7 bases and the J gene end by 4 bases; junction bases not matched to a gene: 12. CDR3 in amino acids: CASTRTDRTSTEAFF. CDR3 DNA: TGTGCCAGCACCCGGACGGACAGGACCTCCACTGAAGCTTTCTTT.

This chain connects TRBV7-2 to TRBJ1-6, with D possibly being TRBD1 (5 bases). The CDR3 runs 14 residues. The V gene's germline CDR1 is SGHTA and CDR2 FQGNSA. V lost 1 base, J lost 6 bases, and 7 bases lay in between. The CDR3 sequence: CASSLGQFNSPLHF. CDR3 in DNA: TGTGCCAGCAGCTTAGGACAGTTTAATTCACCCCTCCACTTT.

The chain is built from TRBV19 and TRBJ2-7, with D possibly TRBD2 on 6 matching bases. V gave up 5 bases and J gave up 5 bases, with 13 bases separating them. The CDR3 is 13 amino acids. Germline assignment: CDR1 LNHDA and CDR2 SQIVND (reference sequence). The CDR3 coding sequence is TGTGCCAGTAGTCTAAGGAGGGCCGACGAGCAGTACTTC. Its translation: CASSLRRADEQYF.

This rearrangement joins TRBV18 to TRBJ2-1; possible D gene TRBD1, 5 bases. Germline V gene sequence: CDR1 KGHSH, CDR2 LQKENI. This CDR3 comprises 13 residues. V dropped 0 bases and J dropped 10 bases, with 10 bases sitting between them. The CDR3 protein is CASSPPAGSEQFF. In nucleotides, the CDR3 is TGTGCCAGCTCACCACCCGCAGGGTCGGAGCAGTTCTTC.

The V and J genes are TRBV27 and TRBJ1-5, with D perhaps TRBD1 (5 bases). Looked up from germline, CDR1 is MNHEY and CDR2 is SMNVEV (reference sequence). The CDR3 length is 18 residues. V was shortened by 2 bases and J by 0 bases, with 17 bases between the two germline ends. CDR3 amino acids: CASSLIGFGGLSNQPQHF. The CDR3 DNA sequence: TGTGCCAGCAGTTTAATTGGTTTCGGGGGACTTAGCAATCAGCCCCAGCATTTT.

This sequence joins TRBV28 and TRBJ1-1; TRBD1 is a possible D gene (6 bases). This CDR3 has 18 residues. The V gene lost 3 bases and the J gene lost 1 base, with 21 bases spanning the gap. CDR1 and CDR2 from the germline V gene are MDHEN and SYDVKM. The CDR3, as DNA: TGTGCCAGCAGTTTGAACAGGGTCCAAAAGCCGAAGAACACTGAAGCTTTCTTT. Translation: CASSLNRVQKPKNTEAFF. The entire variable domain, with the rest obtained from reference TRBV28 and TRBJ1-1, is as follows: DVKVTQSSRYLVKRTGEKVFLECVQDMDHENMFWYRQDPGLGLRLIYFSYDVKMKEKGDIPEGYSVSREKKERFSLILESASTNQTSMYLCASSLNRVQKPKNTEAFFGQGTRLTVV.

The chain links TRBV6-5 to TRBJ1-1; D is perhaps TRBD1 (6 bases). V was pared by 3 bases and J by 4 bases, with 15 bases between. This CDR3 is 15 amino acids long. The germline gives CDR1 MNHEY, CDR2 SVGAGI. CDR3 residues: CASSYDWGLSTEAFF. In nucleotides, the CDR3 is TGTGCCAGCAGTTATGACTGGGGGCTTAGCACTGAAGCTTTCTTT.

This clone was seen a few times. This sequence joins TRBV15 and TRBJ2-2, with 7 bases aligning to TRBD1. The CDR3 is 17 amino acids. Germline V gene data show CDR1 as LNHNV and CDR2 as YYDKDF (reference sequence). The V segment lost 7 bases and the J segment 0 bases; nucleotides outside the gene matches: 11. The CDR3 DNA sequence: TGTGCCACCAACCCGACAGGGCCCAACTCGAACACCGGGGAGCTGTTTTTT. Translated: CATNPTGPNSNTGELFF. Based on the CDR3 plus reference TRBV15 and TRBJ2-2, the full variable domain is DAMVIQNPRYQVTQFGKPVTLSCSQTLNHNVMYWYQQKSSQAPKLLFHYYDKDFNNEADTPDNFQSRRPNTSFCFLDIRSPGLGDTAMYLCATNPTGPNSNTGELFFGEGSRLTVL.

This chain uses TRBV2 with TRBJ1-2; D remains ambiguous. The CDR3 has 13 amino acids. V lost 3 bases and J 1 base, leaving 6 bases between the germline ends. CDR1 SNHLY and CDR2 FYNNEI come from the germline V gene. CDR3 sequence reads: CASSDYSNYGYTF. DNA for the CDR3: TGTGCCAGCAGTGACTACAGTAACTATGGCTACACCTTC.

The rearrangement joins TRBV5-1 to TRBJ2-7; a possible D gene is TRBD2 (5 bases). Trimming took 4 bases from V and 7 from J, leaving 18 bases between them. The CDR3 is 14 amino acids. Germline V gene lookup returns CDR1 SGHRS and CDR2 YFSETQ. CDR3 sequence reads: CASSLREPRREQYF. The CDR3 DNA is TGCGCCAGCAGCCTTCGGGAACCCCGGAGGGAGCAGTACTTC. The variable domain in full, completed from reference TRBV5-1 and TRBJ2-7, reads KAGVTQTPRYLIKTRGQQVTLSCSPISGHRSVSWYQQTPGQGLQFLFEYFSETQRNKGNFPGRFSGRQFSNSRSEMNVSTLELGDSALYLCASSLREPRREQYFGPGTRLTVT.

DNA of the CDR3: TGCGCCAGCAGCGAAGGGACAGCTGGCACAGATACGCAGTATTTT. The encoded protein is CASSEGTAGTDTQYF. The V and J genes are TRBV5-1 and TRBJ2-3; 7 nucleotides match TRBD1. Germline lookup yields CDR1 SGHRS and CDR2 YFSETQ. Losses at the gene ends were 4 bases for V and 1 base for J; bases not matched to a gene: 6. This CDR3 contains 15 residues.

This sequence joins TRBV4-2 and TRBJ1-1; 8 bases map to TRBD1. With 0 bases clipped from V and 6 bases from J, the junction kept 3 bases outside the gene matches. The CDR3 has 14 residues. CDR1 LGHNA and CDR2 YNFKEQ come from the germline V gene. CDR3 coding DNA: TGTGCCAGCAGCCAAGACCCAGGGGGCCCTGAAGCTTTCTTT. Translation gives CASSQDPGGPEAFF.